This T cell receptor beta chain was profiled in a study of chronic HIV infection and antiretroviral therapy (dated by TCRdb to the mid-2010s). Receptors were amplified or captured by 5' RACE. The sample was run on an Illumina MiSeq. The public reads were reanalyzed by TCRdb: fastp trimming at Q25, MiXCR alignment, in-frame beta chains only. When rows share a CDR3 protein, they turn into one entry using the most common DNA and genes. The sample table records approximately 40,000 distinct CDR3 sequences; 7.5% to 9% of these occur just once. The ten largest account for 2.9% of the sample. CDR1 and CDR2, per the germline V gene (reference sequence), are DFQATT and SNEGSKA. The CDR3 contains 14 residues, cysteine and phenylalanine counted. The read is trimmed to its CDR3 DNA, 42 bases read in frame from base 1. Relative to germline, V is 3 bases shorter and J is 1 base shorter, with 11 bases between their ends.

In regard to this clonotype: The specificity of this receptor is unknown. No base quality values were provided; no much bigger clone lies one nucleotide off.

The rearranged chain carries TRBV20-1 and TRBJ2-3; 6 matching bases give a weak D call of TRBD2. The clonotype comes from an adult who had HIV and had not received antiretroviral therapy, or was an uninfected healthy control (not recorded which). Sequencing was done on a sample of peripheral blood. The CDR3 has the sequence CSASRRGGTDTQYF. The DNA sequence is as follows: TGCAGTGCTAGCAGGAGGGGCGGCACAGATACGCAGTATTTT.